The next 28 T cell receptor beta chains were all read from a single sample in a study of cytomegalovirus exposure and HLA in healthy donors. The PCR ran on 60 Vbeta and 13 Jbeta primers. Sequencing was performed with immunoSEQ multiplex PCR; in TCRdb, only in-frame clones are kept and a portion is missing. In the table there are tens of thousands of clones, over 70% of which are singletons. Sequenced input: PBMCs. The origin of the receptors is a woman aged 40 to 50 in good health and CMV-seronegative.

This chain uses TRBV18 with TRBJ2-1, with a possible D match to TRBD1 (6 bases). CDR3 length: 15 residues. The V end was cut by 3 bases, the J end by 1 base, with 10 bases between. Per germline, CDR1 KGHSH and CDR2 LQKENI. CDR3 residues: CASSPMDSSYNEQFF. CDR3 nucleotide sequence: TGTGCCAGCTCACCTATGGACAGTTCCTACAATGAGCAGTTCTTC.

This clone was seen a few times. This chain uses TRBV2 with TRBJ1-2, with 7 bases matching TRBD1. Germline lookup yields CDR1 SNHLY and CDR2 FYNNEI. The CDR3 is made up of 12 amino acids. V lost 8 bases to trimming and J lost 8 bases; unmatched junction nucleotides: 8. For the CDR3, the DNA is TGTGCCAGCCTTAAACGAGGGGGCGGCTACACCTTC. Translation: CASLKRGGGYTF.

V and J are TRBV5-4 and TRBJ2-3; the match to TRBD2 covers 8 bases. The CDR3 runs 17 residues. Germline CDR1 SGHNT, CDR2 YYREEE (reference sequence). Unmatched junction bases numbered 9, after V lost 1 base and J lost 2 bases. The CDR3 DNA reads TGTGCCAGCAGCTTGACCATTAGAGCGGGGGTCACAGATACGCAGTATTTT. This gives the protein CASSLTIRAGVTDTQYF.

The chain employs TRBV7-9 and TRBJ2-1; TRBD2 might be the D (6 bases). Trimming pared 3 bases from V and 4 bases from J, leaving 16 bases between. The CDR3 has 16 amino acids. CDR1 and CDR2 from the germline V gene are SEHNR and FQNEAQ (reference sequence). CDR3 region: CASSFPGLSRYNEQFF. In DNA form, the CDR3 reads TGTGCCAGCAGCTTTCCGGGACTCTCTAGGTACAATGAGCAGTTCTTC.

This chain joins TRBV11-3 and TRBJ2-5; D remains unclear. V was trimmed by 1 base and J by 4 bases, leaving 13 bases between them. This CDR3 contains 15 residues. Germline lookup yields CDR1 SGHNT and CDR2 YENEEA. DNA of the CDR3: TGTGCCAGCAGCTTAGGCCCAAAACCTATAGAGACCCAGTACTTC. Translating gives CASSLGPKPIETQYF.

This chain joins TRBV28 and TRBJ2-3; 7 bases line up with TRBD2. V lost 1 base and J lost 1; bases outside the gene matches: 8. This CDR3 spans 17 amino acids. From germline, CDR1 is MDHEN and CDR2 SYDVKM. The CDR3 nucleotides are TGTGCCAGCAGTTTATCCCCCTCCCGGGGGGGCACAGATACGCAGTATTTT. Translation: CASSLSPSRGGTDTQYF.

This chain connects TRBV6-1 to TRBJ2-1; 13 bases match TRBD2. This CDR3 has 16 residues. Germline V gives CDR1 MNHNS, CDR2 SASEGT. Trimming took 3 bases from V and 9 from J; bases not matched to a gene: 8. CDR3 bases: TGTGCCAGCAGTGAGCTTTGGACTAGCGGGAGTAGTGAGCAGTTCTTC. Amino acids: CASSELWTSGSSEQFF.

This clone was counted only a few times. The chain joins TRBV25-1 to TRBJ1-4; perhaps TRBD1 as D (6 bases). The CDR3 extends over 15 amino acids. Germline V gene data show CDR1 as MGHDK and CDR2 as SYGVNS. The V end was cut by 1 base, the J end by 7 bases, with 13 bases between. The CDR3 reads CASSESHRVSEKLFF. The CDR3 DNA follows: TGTGCCAGCAGTGAATCGCACAGGGTATCTGAAAAACTGTTTTTT.

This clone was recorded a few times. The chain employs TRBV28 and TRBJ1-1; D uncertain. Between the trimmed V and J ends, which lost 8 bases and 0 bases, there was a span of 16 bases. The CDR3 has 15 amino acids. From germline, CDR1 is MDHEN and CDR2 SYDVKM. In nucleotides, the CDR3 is TGTGCCAGCCGACCGTTGACTTCCCTGAACACTGAAGCTTTCTTT. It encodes CASRPLTSLNTEAFF.

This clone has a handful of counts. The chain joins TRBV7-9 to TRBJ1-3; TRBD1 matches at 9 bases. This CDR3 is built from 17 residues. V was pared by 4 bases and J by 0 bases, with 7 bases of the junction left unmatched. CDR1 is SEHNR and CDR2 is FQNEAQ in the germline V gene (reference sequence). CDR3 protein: CASSWRTGESSGNTIYF. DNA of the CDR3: TGTGCCAGCAGCTGGAGGACAGGGGAGAGCTCTGGAAACACCATATATTTT.

The CDR3 spells CASSPITTGRAEAFF. In nucleotides, the CDR3 is TGTGCCAGCTCACCAATCACGACAGGGCGGGCTGAAGCTTTCTTT. J is TRBJ1-1 and V is TRBV18, with 7 bases matching TRBD1. The CDR3 extends over 15 amino acids. Germline V gene data show CDR1 as KGHSH and CDR2 as LQKENI. V gave up 2 bases and J gave up 6 bases; unmatched junction bases: 9.

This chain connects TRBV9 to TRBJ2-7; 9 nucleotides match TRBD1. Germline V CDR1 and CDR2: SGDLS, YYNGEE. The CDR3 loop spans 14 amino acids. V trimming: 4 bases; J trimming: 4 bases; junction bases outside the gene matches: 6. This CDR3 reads CASSPGTGLYEQYF. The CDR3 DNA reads TGTGCCAGCAGCCCAGGGACAGGGTTATACGAGCAGTACTTC. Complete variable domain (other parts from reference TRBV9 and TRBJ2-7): DSGVTQTPKHLITATGQRVTLRCSPRSGDLSVYWYQQSLDQGLQFLIQYYNGEERAKGNILERFSAQQFPDLHSELNLSSLELGDSALYFCASSPGTGLYEQYFGPGTRLTVT.

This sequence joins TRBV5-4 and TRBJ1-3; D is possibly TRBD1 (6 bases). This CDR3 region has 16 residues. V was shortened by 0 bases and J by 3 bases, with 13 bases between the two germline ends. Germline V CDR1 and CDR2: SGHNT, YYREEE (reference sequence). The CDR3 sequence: CASSLEAGADGNTIYF. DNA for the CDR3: TGTGCCAGCAGCTTGGAGGCGGGGGCGGATGGAAACACCATATATTTT.

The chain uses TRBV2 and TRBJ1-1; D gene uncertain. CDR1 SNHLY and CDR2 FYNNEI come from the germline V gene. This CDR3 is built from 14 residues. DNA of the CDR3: TGTGCTAGCCGGAACCCCCGCGAGGACACTGAAGCTTTCTTT. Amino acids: CASRNPREDTEAFF.

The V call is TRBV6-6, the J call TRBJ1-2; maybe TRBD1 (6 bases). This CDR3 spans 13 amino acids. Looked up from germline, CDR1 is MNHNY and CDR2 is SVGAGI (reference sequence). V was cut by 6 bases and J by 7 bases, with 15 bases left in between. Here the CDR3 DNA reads TGTGCCAGCAGCCCCCTAGGGGGTGGTGGCTACACCTTC. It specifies CASSPLGGGGYTF.

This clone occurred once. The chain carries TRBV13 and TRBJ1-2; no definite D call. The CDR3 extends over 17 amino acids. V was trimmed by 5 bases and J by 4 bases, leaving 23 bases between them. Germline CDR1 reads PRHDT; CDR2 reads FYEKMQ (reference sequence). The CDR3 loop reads CASSDLTRSLGGYGYTF. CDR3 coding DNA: TGTGCCAGCAGCGACCTGACTAGAAGTCTAGGTGGCTATGGCTACACCTTC.

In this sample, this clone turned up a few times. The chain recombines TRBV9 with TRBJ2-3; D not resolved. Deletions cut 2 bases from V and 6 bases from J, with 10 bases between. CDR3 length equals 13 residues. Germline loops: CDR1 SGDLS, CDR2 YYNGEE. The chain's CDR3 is CASSVSPRDTQYF. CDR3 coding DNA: TGTGCCAGCAGCGTTTCCCCGCGGGATACGCAGTATTTT.

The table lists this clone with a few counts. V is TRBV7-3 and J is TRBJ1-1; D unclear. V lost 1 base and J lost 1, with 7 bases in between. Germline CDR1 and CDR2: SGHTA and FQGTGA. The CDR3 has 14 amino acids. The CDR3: CASSLSSGNTEAFF. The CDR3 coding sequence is TGTGCCAGCAGCTTAAGTTCCGGGAACACTGAAGCTTTCTTT.

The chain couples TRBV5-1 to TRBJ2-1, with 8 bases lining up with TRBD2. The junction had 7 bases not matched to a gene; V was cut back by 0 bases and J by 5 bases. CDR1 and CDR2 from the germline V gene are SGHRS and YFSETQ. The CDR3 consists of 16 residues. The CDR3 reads CASSLGALAGHNEQFF. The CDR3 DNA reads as TGCGCCAGCAGCTTGGGGGCTCTAGCGGGCCACAATGAGCAGTTCTTC.

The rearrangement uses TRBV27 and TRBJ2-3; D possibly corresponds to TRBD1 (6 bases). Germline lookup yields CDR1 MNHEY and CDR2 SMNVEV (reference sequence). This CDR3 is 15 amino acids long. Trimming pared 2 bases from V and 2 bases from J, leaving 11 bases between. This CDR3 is CASSLAGQITDTQYF. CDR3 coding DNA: TGTGCCAGCAGTTTAGCAGGACAGATCACAGATACGCAGTATTTT.

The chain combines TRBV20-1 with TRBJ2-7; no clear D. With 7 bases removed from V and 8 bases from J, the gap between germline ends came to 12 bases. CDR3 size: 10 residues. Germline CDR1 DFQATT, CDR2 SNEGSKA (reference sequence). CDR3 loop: CSEIELQQYF. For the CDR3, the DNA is TGCAGTGAGATCGAGTTACAGCAGTACTTC.

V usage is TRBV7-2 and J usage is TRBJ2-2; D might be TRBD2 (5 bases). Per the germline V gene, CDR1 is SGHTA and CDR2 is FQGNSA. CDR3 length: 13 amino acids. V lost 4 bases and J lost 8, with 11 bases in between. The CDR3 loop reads CASSSMRAGELFF. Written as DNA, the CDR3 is TGTGCCAGCAGCTCAATGAGGGCTGGGGAGCTGTTTTTT.

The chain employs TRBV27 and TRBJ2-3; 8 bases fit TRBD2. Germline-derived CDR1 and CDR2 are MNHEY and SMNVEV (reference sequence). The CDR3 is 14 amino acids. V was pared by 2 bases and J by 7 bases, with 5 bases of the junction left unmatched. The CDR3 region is CASSLGLASNTQYF. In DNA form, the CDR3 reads TGTGCCAGCAGTTTAGGACTAGCAAGTAATACGCAGTATTTT.

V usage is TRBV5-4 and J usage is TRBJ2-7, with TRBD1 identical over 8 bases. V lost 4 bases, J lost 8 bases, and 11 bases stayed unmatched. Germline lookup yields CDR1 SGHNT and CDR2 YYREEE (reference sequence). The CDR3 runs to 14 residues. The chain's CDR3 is CASSPSGQGVQQYF. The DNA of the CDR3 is TGTGCCAGCAGCCCCTCCGGACAGGGCGTACAGCAGTACTTC.

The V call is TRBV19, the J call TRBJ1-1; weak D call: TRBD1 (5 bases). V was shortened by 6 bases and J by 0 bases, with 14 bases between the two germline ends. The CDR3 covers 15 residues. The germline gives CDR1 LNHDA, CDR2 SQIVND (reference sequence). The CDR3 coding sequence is TGTGCCAGTAGGGGGTTGGACAAACTGAACACTGAAGCTTTCTTT. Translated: CASRGLDKLNTEAFF.

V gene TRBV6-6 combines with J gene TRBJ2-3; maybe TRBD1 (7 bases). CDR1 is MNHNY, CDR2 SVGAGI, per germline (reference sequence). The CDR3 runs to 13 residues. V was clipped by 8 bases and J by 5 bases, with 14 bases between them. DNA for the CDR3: TGTGCCAGCTGGAGGGGGCAGGGAGATACGCAGTATTTT. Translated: CASWRGQGDTQYF.

Here the CDR3 reads CASSGNRSGRPYEQYF. For the CDR3, the DNA is TGTGCCAGCAGTGGAAACCGTAGCGGGAGGCCCTACGAGCAGTACTTC. The chain is built from TRBV6-1 and TRBJ2-7; TRBD2 matches 10 bases. Germline CDR1 reads MNHNS; CDR2 reads SASEGT. V trimming: 4 bases; J trimming: 2 bases; junction bases outside the gene matches: 8. The length of the CDR3 is 16 residues.

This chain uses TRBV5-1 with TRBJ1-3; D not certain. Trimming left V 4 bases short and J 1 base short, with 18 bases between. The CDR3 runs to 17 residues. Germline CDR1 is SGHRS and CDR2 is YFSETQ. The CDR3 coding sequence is TGCGCCAGCAGCCCCCAAGCGGGTGGAGGGTCTGGAAACACCATATATTTT. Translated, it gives CASSPQAGGGSGNTIYF.